Detailed here is one TCR beta chain. Other DNA variants within this sample encode the same CDR3. The table came from immunoSEQ multiplex PCR; TCRdb's copy has only in-frame clones and leaves some out. The table shows about 660,000 clones, with around nine tenths occurring only once. This record belongs to a study of shared T cell receptors in the human thymus. The germline gives CDR1 SQVTM, CDR2 ANQGSEA. V lost 4 bases and J lost 5; bases outside the gene matches: 3. CDR3 length: 13 amino acids. These data were also filed under a second study, of human thymus T cells. That paper states: Finnish infants who were healthy and having corrective surgery for congenital heart defects made up the donors. Thymus tissue for the work was resected from patients undergoing corrective heart surgery. Thymic and blood repertoires seemed to show skewed V and J gene use. Related work showed strongly overlapping thymic repertoires across unrelated individuals.

This chain joins TRBV29-1 and TRBJ2-5, with 11 bases that match TRBD1. Sequenced material: thymocytes. The clonotype was recovered from a boy under three years old with a congenital heart defect. CDR3 protein: CSVGTGGRETQYF. Here the CDR3 DNA reads TGCAGCGTTGGGACAGGGGGCCGGGAGACCCAGTACTTC.